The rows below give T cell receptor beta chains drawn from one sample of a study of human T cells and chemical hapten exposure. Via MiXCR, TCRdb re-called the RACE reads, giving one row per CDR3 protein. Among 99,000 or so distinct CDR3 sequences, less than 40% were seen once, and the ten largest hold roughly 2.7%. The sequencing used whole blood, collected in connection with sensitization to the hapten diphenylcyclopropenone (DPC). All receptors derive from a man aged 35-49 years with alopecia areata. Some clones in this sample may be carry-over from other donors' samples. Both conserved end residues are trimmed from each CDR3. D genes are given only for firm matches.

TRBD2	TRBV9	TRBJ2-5	ASSGRTSGRAEETQY
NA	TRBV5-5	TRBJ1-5	ASSPPGYQPQH
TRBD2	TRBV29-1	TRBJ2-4	SVESSGRARGAKNIQY
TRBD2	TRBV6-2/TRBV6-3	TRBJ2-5	ASSYSYGTSGTQETQY
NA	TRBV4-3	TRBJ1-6	ASSQDRGGIYNSPLH
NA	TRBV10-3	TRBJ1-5	ATSDSNQPQH
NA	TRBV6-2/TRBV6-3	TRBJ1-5	ASSPPGAEQPQH
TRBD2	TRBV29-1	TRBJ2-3	SVEKSSGSRTDTQY
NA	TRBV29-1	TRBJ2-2	SAKRNTGELF
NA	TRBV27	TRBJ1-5	ASSSGRFSNQPQH
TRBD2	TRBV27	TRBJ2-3	ASTPIAGSYNTQY
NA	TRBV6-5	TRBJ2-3	ASSYSMAPSTDTQY
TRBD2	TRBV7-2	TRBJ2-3	ASSFTNRLAGGPGTQY
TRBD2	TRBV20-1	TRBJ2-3	SASGTSGTDTQY
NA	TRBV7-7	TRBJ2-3	ASSFGRTDTQY
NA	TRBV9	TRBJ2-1	ASSVAGGATEF
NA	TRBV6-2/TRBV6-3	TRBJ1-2	ASSYGGRTNYGYT
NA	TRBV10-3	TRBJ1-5	AISPDMSNQPQH